A single T cell receptor beta chain is shown here with its context. Its antigen is unidentified. A CD45RA-negative memory subset and a CD45RA+ naive subset were separated from the CD4+ cells. The sample belongs to a study of shared clonotypes between healthy human individuals. General study findings and limits: Generation probabilities of non-shared clonotypes were lower (relative to those shared by all four donors).

Sequencing used immunoSEQ multiplex PCR; TCRdb keeps in-frame clones, though not all of them. The sample shows about 2.4 million clones, 90% to 95% of them seen only once. The CDR3 totals 15 residues. Trimming shortened V by 5 bases and J by 0 bases, and 13 bases separated the two germline ends. CDR1 and CDR2 from the germline V gene are MNHNY and SVGAGI (reference sequence). The sequence was obtained from a man in his late teens or twenties in good health. Some clones in this sample may be carry-over from other donors' samples. The sample taken for sequencing was naive CD4+ T cells from PBMCs. Subset specified: CD45RA+ positively selected. The chain is built from TRBV6-6 and TRBJ1-1, with D hard to call. CDR3 in amino acids: CASSTPLGVNTEAFF. The CDR3 region has the DNA TGTGCCAGCAGTACCCCTCTTGGGGTGAACACTGAAGCTTTCTTT.